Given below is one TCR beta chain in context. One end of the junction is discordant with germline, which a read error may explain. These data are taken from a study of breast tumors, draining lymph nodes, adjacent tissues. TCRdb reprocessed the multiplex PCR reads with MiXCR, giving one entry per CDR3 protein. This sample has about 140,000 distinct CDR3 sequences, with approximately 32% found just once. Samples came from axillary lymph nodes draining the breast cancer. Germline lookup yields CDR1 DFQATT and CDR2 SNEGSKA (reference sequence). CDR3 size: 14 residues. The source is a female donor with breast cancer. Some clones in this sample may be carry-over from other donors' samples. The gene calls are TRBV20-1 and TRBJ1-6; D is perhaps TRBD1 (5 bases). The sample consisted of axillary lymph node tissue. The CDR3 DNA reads TGCAGTGTTATGCGAGGGACCTATAATTTACCCCTCCACTTT. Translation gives CSVMRGTYNLPLHF.